The next 26 T cell receptor beta chains were all read from a single sample in a study of control samples from healthy donors and cancer patients. Here immunoSEQ multiplex PCR was the method, and the copy in TCRdb shows in-frame clones only, minus some. The sample consists of about 110,000 clones, 88% of them appearing once. Sequenced input: PBMCs. Receptor source: a woman aged 60-75 years with lung cancer.

The V and J genes are TRBV9 and TRBJ1-6; D is ambiguous. V was clipped by 2 bases and J by 7 bases, with 13 bases between them. The germline CDR1 and CDR2 sequences are SGDLS and YYNGEE. The CDR3 consists of 15 residues. In DNA, the CDR3 is TGTGCCAGCAGCGTTAATTTCGGTGGCAATTCACCCCTCCACTTT. It yields the protein CASSVNFGGNSPLHF. Complete variable domain (other parts from reference TRBV9 and TRBJ1-6): DSGVTQTPKHLITATGQRVTLRCSPRSGDLSVYWYQQSLDQGLQFLIQYYNGEERAKGNILERFSAQQFPDLHSELNLSSLELGDSALYFCASSVNFGGNSPLHFGNGTRLTVT.

The V and J genes are TRBV7-8 and TRBJ1-1; D gene ambiguous. Trimming took 5 bases from V and 8 from J, leaving 24 bases between them. The germline V gene encodes CDR1 SGHVS and CDR2 FQNEAQ. The CDR3 length is 16 residues. Written as DNA, the CDR3 is TGTGCCAGCAGCAAATCCCATTCGGGAACGACGGGCGAAGCTTTCTTT. Protein product: CASSKSHSGTTGEAFF.

This chain links TRBV19 with TRBJ2-1; the D is unclear. Trimming removed 1 base from V and 11 bases from J, with 12 bases in between. CDR3 length equals 13 residues. Germline V gives CDR1 LNHDA, CDR2 SQIVND (reference sequence). The CDR3 loop reads CASSIGTDSKQFF. The CDR3 DNA sequence: TGTGCCAGTAGTATAGGGACGGATAGTAAGCAGTTCTTC. Looking up the rest from reference TRBV19 and TRBJ2-1 gives the full variable domain: DGGITQSPKYLFRKEGQNVTLSCEQNLNHDAMYWYRQDPGQGLRLIYYSQIVNDFQKGDIAEGYSVSREKKESFPLTVTSAQKNPTAFYLCASSIGTDSKQFFGPGTRLTVL.

J is TRBJ1-1 and V is TRBV19, with D uncertain. This CDR3 contains 13 residues. The V gene's germline CDR1 is LNHDA and CDR2 SQIVND (reference sequence). Between the trimmed V and J ends, which lost 8 bases and 1 base, there was a span of 11 bases. Here the CDR3 reads CASQRGGNTEAFF. The CDR3 DNA sequence: TGTGCCAGTCAACGGGGTGGGAACACTGAAGCTTTCTTT.

CDR3 amino acids: CASRDLGGRQPQHF. CDR3 nucleotides: TGTGCCAGCCGAGATTTGGGAGGGAGACAGCCCCAGCATTTT. The rearrangement links TRBV6-5 to TRBJ1-5; D remains unclear. Trimming pared 8 bases from V and 7 bases from J, leaving 18 bases between. This CDR3 has 14 residues. The germline V gene has CDR1 MNHEY and CDR2 SVGAGI.

The genes are TRBV15 and TRBJ2-7; D gene uncertain. This CDR3 spans 13 amino acids. V shed 3 bases and J shed 3 bases, with 9 bases lying between them. CDR1 is LNHNV, CDR2 YYDKDF, per germline (reference sequence). The CDR3 DNA reads as TGTGCCACCAGCAGGGGTGGGCTCTACGAGCAGTACTTC. It translates to CATSRGGLYEQYF. The variable domain in full, with the rest retrieved from reference TRBV15 and TRBJ2-7, is DAMVIQNPRYQVTQFGKPVTLSCSQTLNHNVMYWYQQKSSQAPKLLFHYYDKDFNNEADTPDNFQSRRPNTSFCFLDIRSPGLGDTAMYLCATSRGGLYEQYFGPGTRLTVT.

This rearrangement joins TRBV3-1 (or the pseudogene TRBV3-2) to TRBJ2-7; TRBD2 aligns across 8 bases. The CDR3 sequence is 16 residues long. Unmatched junction bases numbered 13, after V lost 4 bases and J lost 5 bases. CDR1 LGHDT and CDR2 YNNKEL come from the germline V gene (reference sequence). The CDR3 coding sequence is TGTGCCAGCAGCCCCCCTTTCCCGGGACTAGGGAACGAGCAGTACTTC. Translation gives CASSPPFPGLGNEQYF.

This sequence joins TRBV11-3 and TRBJ2-2, with D possibly called TRBD1 or TRBD2 (5 bases each). This CDR3 spans 14 amino acids. V lost 0 bases, J lost 4 bases, and 6 bases lay in between. The V gene's germline CDR1 is SGHNT and CDR2 YENEEA. This CDR3 is CASSLDGTTGELFF. DNA of the CDR3: TGTGCCAGCAGCTTAGACGGGACCACCGGGGAGCTGTTTTTT.

The genes are TRBV5-6 and TRBJ1-2, with D possibly being TRBD1 (6 bases). Germline CDR1 reads SGHDT; CDR2 reads YYEEEE. Between the trimmed V and J ends, which lost 0 bases and 4 bases, there was a span of 19 bases. The CDR3 contains 17 residues. CDR3 loop: CASSLAGTGHTIYGYTF. For the CDR3, the DNA is TGTGCCAGCAGCTTGGCCGGGACGGGACATACGATCTATGGCTACACCTTC.

In DNA, the CDR3 is TGTGCCAGCAGCTTGGGGGCGGGAGAAGGAGTTGAGGAGACCCAGTACTTC. Translating gives CASSLGAGEGVEETQYF. The gene calls are TRBV11-3 and TRBJ2-5; a possible D gene is TRBD2 (7 bases). V dropped 3 bases and J dropped 5 bases, with 22 bases sitting between them. Germline CDR1 reads SGHNT; CDR2 reads YENEEA. This CDR3 has 17 residues.

The chain employs TRBV25-1 and TRBJ1-2; D is ambiguous. The CDR3 extends over 13 amino acids. Per germline, CDR1 MGHDK and CDR2 SYGVNS. V was shortened by 7 bases and J by 0 bases, with 9 bases between the two germline ends. DNA of the CDR3: TGTGCCAGCAAAGCATCTACTAACTATGGCTACACCTTC. Protein: CASKASTNYGYTF.

J is TRBJ1-2 and V is TRBV9; weak D call: TRBD1 (5 bases). Germline CDR1 SGDLS, CDR2 YYNGEE. CDR3 length equals 16 residues. The germline V and J ends were trimmed by 1 base and 3 bases, with 16 bases remaining between them. The CDR3 reads CASSVLRGDVDYGYTF. As DNA, the CDR3 is TGTGCCAGCAGCGTATTAAGAGGGGATGTGGACTATGGCTACACCTTC.

Details on this clone: This sample also contains other DNA sequences that code for the same CDR3. This chain links TRBV3-1 (or the pseudogene TRBV3-2) with TRBJ1-2; D is undetermined. Trimming left V 0 bases short and J 7 bases short, with 6 bases between. Germline V lookup: CDR1 LGHDT, CDR2 YNNKEL (reference sequence). This CDR3 region has 12 residues. The CDR3 nucleotides are TGTGCCAGCAGCCAAGAGGGCGGTGGCTACACCTTC. Protein product: CASSQEGGGYTF.

CDR3 sequence reads: CASSPGVDGYTF. CDR3 sequence (DNA): TGTGCCAGCAGCCCGGGGGTTGATGGCTACACCTTC. J is TRBJ1-2 and V is TRBV5-5, with D possibly matching TRBD1 (5 bases). The germline V gene has CDR1 SGHKS and CDR2 YYEKEE (reference sequence). V lost 4 bases and J 6 bases, leaving 10 bases between the germline ends. The CDR3 has 12 residues.

This rearrangement joins TRBV5-1 to TRBJ1-3; D unclear. This CDR3 has 15 amino acids. Per germline, CDR1 SGHRS and CDR2 YFSETQ. Trimming removed 1 base from V and 1 base from J, with 9 bases in between. The CDR3 DNA follows: TGCGCCAGCAGCTTGCCCGGGGTATCTGGAAACACCATATATTTT. Residues: CASSLPGVSGNTIYF.

The table lists this clone with a count of one. The rearrangement joins TRBV10-3 to TRBJ2-7; 9 bases map to TRBD2. CDR1 is ENHRY and CDR2 is SYGVKD in the germline V gene. V shed 10 bases, J shed 1 base, and the junction held 8 bases outside the gene matches. This CDR3 has 14 amino acids. CDR3: CATDSGSGSYEQYF. CDR3 bases: TGTGCCACCGATAGCGGGAGTGGGTCCTACGAGCAGTACTTC.

The chain links TRBV9 to TRBJ2-1; D is perhaps TRBD1 or TRBD2 (5 bases each). Germline-derived CDR1 and CDR2 are SGDLS and YYNGEE. Trimming took off 4 bases at V and 9 bases at J, with 14 bases between the two ends. The CDR3 has 13 amino acids. The CDR3 nucleotides read TGTGCCAGCAGCTCGGGGCCGCCTGGTGAGCAGTTCTTC. Protein sequence: CASSSGPPGEQFF.

The genes are TRBV7-6 and TRBJ1-2; no clear D. Germline V gives CDR1 SGHVS, CDR2 FNYEAQ. Trimming removed 1 base from V and 7 bases from J, with 19 bases in between. The CDR3 has 16 amino acids. CDR3 sequence reads: CASSLGTDHNSGGYTF. The CDR3 DNA sequence: TGTGCCAGCAGCTTAGGCACAGACCATAATTCGGGTGGCTACACCTTC. The full variable domain, its missing parts supplied by reference TRBV7-6 and TRBJ1-2, is GAGVSQSPRYKVTKRGQDVALRCDPISGHVSLYWYRQALGQGPEFLTYFNYEAQQDKSGLPNDRFSAERPEGSISTLTIQRTEQRDSAMYRCASSLGTDHNSGGYTFGSGTRLTVV.

The V call is TRBV6-5, the J call TRBJ1-1, with 7 bases fitting TRBD1. CDR3 length: 14 amino acids. Unmatched junction bases numbered 6, after V lost 4 bases and J lost 4 bases. CDR1 and CDR2 (germline): MNHEY, SVGAGI. The CDR3 DNA follows: TGTGCCAGCAGTTTCGAGGGGGCGGTCACTGAAGCTTTCTTT. Translating gives CASSFEGAVTEAFF.

This clone was counted only a few times. The chain is built from TRBV7-9 and TRBJ1-4; D is undetermined. V lost 3 bases and J 1 base, leaving 9 bases between the germline ends. Germline CDR1 is SEHNR and CDR2 is FQNEAQ (reference sequence). The CDR3 length is 15 residues. The CDR3 protein is CASSFLGVTNEKLFF. In DNA, the CDR3 is TGTGCCAGCAGCTTTCTGGGCGTAACTAATGAAAAACTGTTTTTT.

This chain joins TRBV27 and TRBJ1-2; D possibly corresponds to TRBD1 (5 bases). This CDR3 comprises 15 residues. The germline V gene encodes CDR1 MNHEY and CDR2 SMNVEV (reference sequence). Trimming shortened V by 4 bases and J by 7 bases, and 19 bases separated the two germline ends. The CDR3 sequence is CASSWAYRGPLGYTF. The CDR3 DNA reads as TGTGCCAGCAGTTGGGCTTATCGGGGCCCCCTTGGCTACACCTTC.

The chain couples TRBV5-6 to TRBJ1-1; no definite D call. This CDR3 has 15 residues. Trimming took off 0 bases at V and 0 bases at J, with 9 bases between the two ends. Germline loops: CDR1 SGHDT, CDR2 YYEEEE. Here the CDR3 DNA reads TGTGCCAGCAGCTTGGTAGGGAACATGAACACTGAAGCTTTCTTT. Translated: CASSLVGNMNTEAFF.

This chain links TRBV19 with TRBJ1-2; 8 bases align to TRBD1. The CDR3 sequence is 13 residues long. With 4 bases clipped from V and 4 bases from J, the junction kept 2 bases outside the gene matches. The germline V gene has CDR1 LNHDA and CDR2 SQIVND (reference sequence). The CDR3 coding sequence is TGTGCCAGTAGTACAGGGGGCACCTATGGCTACACCTTC. This gives the protein CASSTGGTYGYTF.

This chain connects TRBV7-9 to TRBJ2-5, with D possibly TRBD2 on 5 matching bases. Trimming left V 3 bases short and J 2 bases short, with 10 bases between. The CDR3 loop spans 14 amino acids. Germline CDR1 is SEHNR and CDR2 is FQNEAQ (reference sequence). This CDR3 reads CASSFSGLQETQYF. The CDR3 DNA reads as TGTGCCAGCAGCTTCTCTGGACTGCAAGAGACCCAGTACTTC.

This clone was counted a few times. The genes are TRBV7-2 and TRBJ1-5; tentatively, D is TRBD1 (5 bases). Germline assignment: CDR1 SGHTA and CDR2 FQGNSA. The V gene lost 2 bases and the J gene lost 3 bases, with 17 bases spanning the gap. The length of the CDR3 is 17 residues. The DNA for the CDR3 is TGTGCCAGCAGCTTATGGGGGGGTGCGACCGTCAATCAGCCCCAGCATTTT. This codes for CASSLWGGATVNQPQHF.

The chain joins TRBV12-3 or TRBV12-4 to TRBJ2-5; 7 bases are shared with TRBD1. The trim removed 4 bases at V and 4 bases at J, leaving 3 bases unmatched. The length of the CDR3 is 13 residues. DNA of the CDR3: TGTGCCAGCAGTTCCAGACAGGGAGAGACCCAGTACTTC. Its translation is CASSSRQGETQYF.